This T cell receptor beta chain was recorded in a study of T cells in Graves' hyperthyroidism and ophthalmopathy. Trimming took off 1 base at V and 0 bases at J, with 10 bases between the two ends. Germline V gives CDR1 SGHVS, CDR2 FNYEAQ. CDR3 length: 16 residues. Thyroid ultrasound, orbital computed tomography, clinical symptoms, and serum thyroxine and TRAb underpinned diagnoses. This clonotype was seen repeatedly, ten times or more. Its antigen is as yet unknown. Broader study findings: The model anticipated ophthalmopathy a median about 7.1 months pre-onset. Blood also contained most expanded thyroid clonotypes above 0.001. Ophthalmopathy was distinguished from stable hyperthyroidism by 13 V-J signatures.

The source material, RNA transcripts, was used to amplify TCR beta CDR3 regions. TCR CDR3 regions were first amplified by RT-PCR with HTBI primers. In TCRdb, the multiplex PCR reads were re-called with MiXCR into one record per CDR3 protein. The sample includes roughly 500,000 distinct CDR3 sequences, 35% to 50% of them seen just once. The gene calls are TRBV7-6 and TRBJ1-5, with D unclear. The TCR sequence derives from an adult woman with Graves' disease, either hyperthyroidism or ophthalmopathy (not recorded which). Sequencing was performed on peripheral blood or thyroid tissue (not recorded which). CDR3 sequence reads: CASSLGPPDSNQPQHF. The CDR3 DNA follows: TGTGCCAGCAGCTTAGGACCACCAGATAGCAATCAGCCCCAGCATTTT.